The 17 T cell receptor beta chains listed next were all sequenced from one sample in a study of blood T cell repertoires in COVID-19. Some clones are missing from TCRdb's copy, which holds only in-frame ones; the method was immunoSEQ multiplex PCR. Of approximately 220,000 clones in the sample, about 88% were seen once. Sequencing input: peripheral blood. The receptor set was obtained from a man aged 55 to 70 with acute or convalescent COVID-19.

The CDR3 DNA is TGTGCCAGCAGCTTAGAGGGGGGGCGTACCAAAAACATTCAGTACTTC. Amino acids: CASSLEGGRTKNIQYF. The chain has TRBV7-2 and TRBJ2-4, with D possibly TRBD2 on 7 matching bases. The length of the CDR3 is 16 residues. V was shortened by 1 base and J by 2 bases, with 12 bases between the two germline ends. The germline V gene encodes CDR1 SGHTA and CDR2 FQGNSA.

The CDR3 sequence is CASSIGEQIYEQYF. CDR3 in DNA: TGTGCCAGTAGTATCGGGGAACAGATTTACGAGCAGTACTTC. V and J are TRBV19 and TRBJ2-7; possible D gene TRBD2, 5 bases. V was clipped by 3 bases and J by 4 bases, with 13 bases between them. The germline CDR1 and CDR2 sequences are LNHDA and SQIVND (reference sequence). CDR3 length equals 14 residues.

DNA of the CDR3: TGCGCCAGCAGCTTGGAAATAGCGGGGGGTCAAGAGACCCAGTACTTC. It yields the protein CASSLEIAGGQETQYF. V is TRBV5-1 and J is TRBJ2-5; TRBD2 matches at 10 bases. This CDR3 has 16 amino acids. The V gene end was trimmed by 0 bases and the J gene end by 2 bases; junction bases not matched to a gene: 4. The germline CDR1 and CDR2 sequences are SGHRS and YFSETQ.

The rearrangement uses TRBV7-2 and TRBJ2-1; 9 bases are a match to TRBD2. J was trimmed by 8 bases and V by 0 bases; bases with no gene match: 2. The CDR3 covers 14 residues. Looked up from germline, CDR1 is SGHTA and CDR2 is FQGNSA. The CDR3 nucleotides read TGTGCCAGCAGCTTAGCTTGGACTAGCGATGAGCAGTTCTTC. This sequence encodes CASSLAWTSDEQFF.

This clone was recorded a few times. The chain is built from TRBV7-2 and TRBJ1-2; 10 bases fit TRBD1. CDR1 and CDR2 (germline): SGHTA, FQGNSA. The CDR3 length is 15 residues. Trimming cost V 5 bases and J 4 bases; bases outside gene matches: 7. CDR3 DNA sequence: TGTGCCAGCAGCCTAGACAGGGGGCGCAGCTATGGCTACACCTTC. This sequence encodes CASSLDRGRSYGYTF.

V and J are TRBV5-1 and TRBJ2-5, with 11 bases that match TRBD2. This CDR3 has 16 residues. CDR1 is SGHRS, CDR2 YFSETQ, per germline. Trimming at V came to 3 bases and at J to 3 bases, leaving 7 bases not matched to a gene. The CDR3 DNA reads as TGCGCCAGCAGCTCCCCCTTAGCGGGGGGGAAAGAGACCCAGTACTTC. Its translation: CASSSPLAGGKETQYF.

CDR3 in DNA: TGTGCCAGCAGCTTCTGGACAGGGGTCTACGAGCAGTACTTC. Residues: CASSFWTGVYEQYF. The V call is TRBV7-9, the J call TRBJ2-7; 9 positions agree with TRBD1. The CDR3 is 14 amino acids. Trimming removed 3 bases from V and 3 bases from J; junction bases left unmatched: 3. From germline, CDR1 is SEHNR and CDR2 FQNEAQ (reference sequence).

This clone has just one count. The chain recombines TRBV7-3 with TRBJ2-1; a possible D gene is TRBD2 (5 bases). This CDR3 is built from 17 residues. Germline V gene sequence: CDR1 SGHTA, CDR2 FQGTGA. V was cut by 1 base and J by 1 base, with 14 bases left in between. This CDR3 is CASSLNSPRGSYNEQFF. The DNA of the CDR3 is TGTGCCAGCAGCTTAAATTCCCCCCGGGGATCCTACAATGAGCAGTTCTTC.

The V and J genes are TRBV4-3 and TRBJ2-7, with D possibly matching TRBD1 (6 bases). The germline CDR1 and CDR2 sequences are LGHNA and YSLEER. V gave up 0 bases and J gave up 2 bases, with 17 bases separating them. The CDR3 has 17 residues. Here the CDR3 DNA reads TGCGCCAGCAGCCAAGAAGGGAAAGGGACATTCGCCTACGAGCAGTACTTC. It yields the protein CASSQEGKGTFAYEQYF.

This chain connects TRBV7-6 to TRBJ1-6; 10 bases map to TRBD1. Trimming at V came to 5 bases and at J to 9 bases, leaving 4 bases not matched to a gene. From germline, CDR1 is SGHVS and CDR2 FNYEAQ. CDR3 length: 14 residues. Written as DNA, the CDR3 is TGTGCCAGCAGCGGACAGGGGGGAGGTTCACCCCTCCACTTT. Its translation is CASSGQGGGSPLHF.

The V gene is TRBV3-1 (or the pseudogene TRBV3-2), the J gene TRBJ2-5, with a tentative D call TRBD2 (6 bases). Per the germline V gene, CDR1 is LGHDT and CDR2 is YNNKEL (reference sequence). V was shortened by 0 bases and J by 2 bases, with 16 bases between the two germline ends. The CDR3 spans 17 residues. Here the CDR3 DNA reads TGTGCCAGCAGCCAAGATGCAGGACATGGGGGGCAAGAGACCCAGTACTTC. It is translated as CASSQDAGHGGQETQYF.

V gene TRBV19 combines with J gene TRBJ2-3; TRBD1 might be the D (6 bases). In germline, CDR1 is LNHDA, CDR2 SQIVND (reference sequence). This CDR3 spans 17 amino acids. Trimming removed 5 bases from V and 0 bases from J, with 18 bases in between. CDR3 DNA sequence: TGTGCCAGTAGTCGGGCCCCGGCAGGGGCAAGCACAGATACGCAGTATTTT. Amino acids: CASSRAPAGASTDTQYF.

V usage is TRBV15 and J usage is TRBJ2-3; D gene unclear. V lost 3 bases to trimming and J lost 0 bases, with 13 bases between them. The V gene's germline CDR1 is LNHNV and CDR2 YYDKDF (reference sequence). CDR3 size: 16 residues. In DNA, the CDR3 is TGTGCCACCAGCAGGGGCAGTTTGCAGAGCACAGATACGCAGTATTTT. The encoded protein is CATSRGSLQSTDTQYF. Combining the CDR3 with reference TRBV15 and TRBJ2-3 gives the whole variable domain DAMVIQNPRYQVTQFGKPVTLSCSQTLNHNVMYWYQQKSSQAPKLLFHYYDKDFNNEADTPDNFQSRRPNTSFCFLDIRSPGLGDTAMYLCATSRGSLQSTDTQYFGPGTRLTVL.

The chain combines TRBV6-5 with TRBJ1-1; 8 positions match TRBD1. This CDR3 is built from 15 residues. In germline, CDR1 is MNHEY, CDR2 SVGAGI. V was pared by 4 bases and J by 0 bases, with 4 bases of the junction left unmatched. The CDR3 bases are TGTGCCAGCAGTTTACGGGACAGGATGAACACTGAAGCTTTCTTT. This codes for CASSLRDRMNTEAFF.

The rearrangement uses TRBV5-1 and TRBJ2-7; 12 positions match TRBD1. The germline V gene encodes CDR1 SGHRS and CDR2 YFSETQ. The CDR3 is made up of 16 amino acids. The V and J ends lost 4 bases and 6 bases, in that order; junction bases with no gene match: 11. CDR3 sequence reads: CASSPNPGTGGSEQYF. In DNA, the CDR3 is TGCGCCAGCAGCCCGAACCCCGGGACAGGGGGCTCCGAGCAGTACTTC.

The gene calls are TRBV7-2 and TRBJ2-3, with D perhaps TRBD1 (5 bases). Trimming cost V 3 bases and J 4 bases, with 14 bases left between them. Germline CDR1 reads SGHTA; CDR2 reads FQGNSA. This CDR3 has 15 residues. DNA for the CDR3: TGTGCCAGCAGCTTGCGGACATGGATCTCAGATACGCAGTATTTT. Its protein product is CASSLRTWISDTQYF. The entire variable domain, with the rest obtained from reference TRBV7-2 and TRBJ2-3, is as follows: GAGVSQSPSNKVTEKGKDVELRCDPISGHTALYWYRQSLGQGLEFLIYFQGNSAPDKSGLPSDRFSAERTGGSVSTLTIQRTQQEDSAVYLCASSLRTWISDTQYFGPGTRLTVL.

The chain joins TRBV5-8 to TRBJ2-1, with TRBD1 matching over 10 bases. Per the germline V gene, CDR1 is SGHTS and CDR2 is YDEGEE. The J segment lost 8 bases and the V segment lost 6 bases, leaving 11 bases of the junction unmatched. The CDR3 is 15 residues long. Here the CDR3 DNA reads TGTGCCAGCATCCCCTCCGGACAGGGGGAGGATGAGCAGTTCTTC. It encodes CASIPSGQGEDEQFF.